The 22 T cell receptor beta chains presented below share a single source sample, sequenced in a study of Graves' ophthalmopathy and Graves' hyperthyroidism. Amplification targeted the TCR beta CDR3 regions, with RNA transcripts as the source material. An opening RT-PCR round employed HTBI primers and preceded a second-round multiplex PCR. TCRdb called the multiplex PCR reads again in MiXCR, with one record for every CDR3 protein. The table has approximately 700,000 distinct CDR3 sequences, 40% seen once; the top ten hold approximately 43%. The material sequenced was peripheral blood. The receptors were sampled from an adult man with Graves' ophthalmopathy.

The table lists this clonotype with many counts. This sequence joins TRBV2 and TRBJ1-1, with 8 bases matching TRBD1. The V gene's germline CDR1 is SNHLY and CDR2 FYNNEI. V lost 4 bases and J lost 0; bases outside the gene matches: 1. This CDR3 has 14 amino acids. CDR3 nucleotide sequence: TGTGCCAGCAGTGGGGGACAGGTGAACACTGAAGCTTTCTTT. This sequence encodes CASSGGQVNTEAFF. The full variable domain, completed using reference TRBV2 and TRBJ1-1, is EPEVTQTPSHQVTQMGQEVILRCVPISNHLYFYWYRQILGQKVEFLVSFYNNEISEKSEIFDDQFSVERPDGSNFTLKIRSTKLEDSAMYFCASSGGQVNTEAFFGQGTRLTVV.

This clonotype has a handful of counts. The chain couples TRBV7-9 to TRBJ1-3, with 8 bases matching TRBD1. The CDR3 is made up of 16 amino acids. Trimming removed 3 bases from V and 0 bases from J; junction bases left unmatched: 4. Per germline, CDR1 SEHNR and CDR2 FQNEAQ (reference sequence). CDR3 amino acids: CASSFGTGLSGNTIYF. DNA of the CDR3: TGTGCCAGCAGCTTTGGGACAGGCCTCTCTGGAAACACCATATATTTT.

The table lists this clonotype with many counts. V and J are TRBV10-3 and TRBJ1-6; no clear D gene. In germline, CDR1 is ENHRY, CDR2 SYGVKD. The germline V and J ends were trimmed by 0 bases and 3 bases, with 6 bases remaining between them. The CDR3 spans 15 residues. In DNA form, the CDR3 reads TGTGCCATCAGTGAGTCGGGAGACTATAATTCACCCCTCCACTTT. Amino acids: CAISESGDYNSPLHF.

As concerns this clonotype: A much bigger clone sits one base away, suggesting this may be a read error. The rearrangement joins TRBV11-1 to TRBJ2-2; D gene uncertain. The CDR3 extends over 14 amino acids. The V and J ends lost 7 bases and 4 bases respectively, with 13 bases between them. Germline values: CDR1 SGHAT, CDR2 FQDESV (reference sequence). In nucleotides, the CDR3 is TGTGCCAGCAAGTTTGTCGAGAGCACCGGGGAGCTGTTTTTT. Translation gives CASKFVESTGELFF.

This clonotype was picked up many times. The CDR3 loop reads CASSAIGAYEQYF. The CDR3 coding sequence is TGCGCCAGCAGTGCCATCGGGGCCTACGAGCAGTACTTC. The V gene is TRBV10-2, the J gene TRBJ2-7, with D tentatively TRBD2 (5 bases). The germline gives CDR1 WSHSY, CDR2 SAAADI. Trimming took 4 bases from V and 2 from J, leaving 9 bases between them. The CDR3 consists of 13 residues.

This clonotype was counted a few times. CDR3 DNA: TGCAGTGCTAGCGACAGATTTTACGAGCAGTACTTC. This codes for CSASDRFYEQYF. The V and J genes are TRBV20-1 and TRBJ2-7; D is possibly TRBD1 (5 bases). Between the trimmed V and J ends, which lost 3 bases and 4 bases, there was a span of 10 bases. The germline V gene encodes CDR1 DFQATT and CDR2 SNEGSKA (reference sequence). The CDR3 has 12 residues.

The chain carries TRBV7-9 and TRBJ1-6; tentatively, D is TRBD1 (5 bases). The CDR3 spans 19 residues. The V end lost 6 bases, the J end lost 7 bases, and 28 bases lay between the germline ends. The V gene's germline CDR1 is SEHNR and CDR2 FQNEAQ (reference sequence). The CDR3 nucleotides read TGTGCCAGCAGTGAAGCGCTTGGCGGAAAAATCTCAGGGAATTCACCCCTCCACTTT. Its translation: CASSEALGGKISGNSPLHF.

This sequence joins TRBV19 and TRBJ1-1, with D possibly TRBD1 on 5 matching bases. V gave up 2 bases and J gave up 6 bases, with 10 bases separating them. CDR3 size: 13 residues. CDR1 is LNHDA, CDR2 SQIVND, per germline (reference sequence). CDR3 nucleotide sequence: TGTGCCAGTAGTATACAGGGAGCCGCTGAAGCTTTCTTT. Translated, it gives CASSIQGAAEAFF.

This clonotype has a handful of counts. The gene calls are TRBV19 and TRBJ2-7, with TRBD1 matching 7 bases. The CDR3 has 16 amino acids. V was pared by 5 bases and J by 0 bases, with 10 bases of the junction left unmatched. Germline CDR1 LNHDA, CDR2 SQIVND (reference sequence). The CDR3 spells CASSPRGDSRSYEQYF. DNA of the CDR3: TGTGCCAGTAGTCCGAGAGGGGACAGCCGCTCCTACGAGCAGTACTTC. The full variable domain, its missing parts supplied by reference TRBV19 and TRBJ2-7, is DGGITQSPKYLFRKEGQNVTLSCEQNLNHDAMYWYRQDPGQGLRLIYYSQIVNDFQKGDIAEGYSVSREKKESFPLTVTSAQKNPTAFYLCASSPRGDSRSYEQYFGPGTRLTVT.

The CDR3 DNA sequence: TGTGCCAGCAGCTTGATAGGCCTCAATCAGCCCCAGCATTTT. Translated, it gives CASSLIGLNQPQHF. V gene TRBV7-9 combines with J gene TRBJ1-5; D call uncertain. The CDR3 covers 14 residues. The ends were cut back, 3 bases at V and 3 bases at J, with 9 bases in the middle. From germline, CDR1 is SEHNR and CDR2 FQNEAQ (reference sequence).

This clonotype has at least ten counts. CDR3 amino acids: CSVDREGGYEQYF. The CDR3, as DNA: TGCAGCGTTGATAGGGAGGGAGGCTACGAGCAGTACTTC. The chain employs TRBV29-1 and TRBJ2-7; TRBD2 aligns across 7 bases. CDR1 is SQVTM, CDR2 ANQGSEA, per germline. This CDR3 spans 13 amino acids. V gave up 3 bases and J gave up 3 bases; unmatched junction bases: 5.

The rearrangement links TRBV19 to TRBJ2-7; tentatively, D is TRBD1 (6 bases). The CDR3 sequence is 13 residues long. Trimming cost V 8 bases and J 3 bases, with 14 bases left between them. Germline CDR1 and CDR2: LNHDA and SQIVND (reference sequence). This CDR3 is CASHSRGSYEQYF. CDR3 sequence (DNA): TGTGCCAGTCATTCCAGGGGAAGCTACGAGCAGTACTTC.

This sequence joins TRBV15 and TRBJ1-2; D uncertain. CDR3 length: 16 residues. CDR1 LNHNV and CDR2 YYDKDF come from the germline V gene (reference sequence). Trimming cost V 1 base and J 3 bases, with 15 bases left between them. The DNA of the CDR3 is TGTGCCACCAGCAGAGCCTATTCGGGAGAGGACTATGGCTACACCTTC. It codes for CATSRAYSGEDYGYTF.

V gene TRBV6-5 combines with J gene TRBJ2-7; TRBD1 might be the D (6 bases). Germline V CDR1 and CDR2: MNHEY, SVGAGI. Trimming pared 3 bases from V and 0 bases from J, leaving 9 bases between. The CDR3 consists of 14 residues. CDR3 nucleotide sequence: TGTGCCAGCAGTTATAGGGACACCTCCTACGAGCAGTACTTC. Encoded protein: CASSYRDTSYEQYF.

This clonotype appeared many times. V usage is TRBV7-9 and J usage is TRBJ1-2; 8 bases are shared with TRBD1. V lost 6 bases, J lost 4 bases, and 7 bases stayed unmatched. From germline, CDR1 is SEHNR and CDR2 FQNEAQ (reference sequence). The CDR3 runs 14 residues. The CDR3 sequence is CASSLAGTGYGYTF. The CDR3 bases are TGTGCCAGCAGTCTAGCCGGGACAGGCTATGGCTACACCTTC.

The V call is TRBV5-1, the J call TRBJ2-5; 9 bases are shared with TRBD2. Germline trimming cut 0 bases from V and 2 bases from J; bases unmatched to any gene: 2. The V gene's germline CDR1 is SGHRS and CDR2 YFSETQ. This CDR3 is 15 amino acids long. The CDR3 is CASSLVLAGQETQYF. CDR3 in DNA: TGCGCCAGCAGCTTGGTGCTAGCGGGACAAGAGACCCAGTACTTC.

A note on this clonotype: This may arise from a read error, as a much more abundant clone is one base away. The CDR3 reads CAIRQGLSGNYGYTF. CDR3 in DNA: TGTGCCATCAGACAGGGGCTTAGTGGAAACTATGGCTACACCTTC. This rearrangement joins TRBV10-3 to TRBJ1-2; the match to TRBD1 covers 7 bases. The ends lost 6 bases at V and 2 bases at J; junction bases unmatched: 9. This CDR3 is built from 15 residues. Germline loops: CDR1 ENHRY, CDR2 SYGVKD.

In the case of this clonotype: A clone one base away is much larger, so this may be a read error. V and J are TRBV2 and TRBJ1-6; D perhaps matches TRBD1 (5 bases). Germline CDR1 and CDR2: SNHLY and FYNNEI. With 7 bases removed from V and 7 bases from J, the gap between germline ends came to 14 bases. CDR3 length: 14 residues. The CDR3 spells CASTIQTGNSPLHF. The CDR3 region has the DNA TGTGCCAGCACCATCCAAACAGGAAATTCACCCCTCCACTTT. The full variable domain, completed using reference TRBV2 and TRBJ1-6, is EPEVTQTPSHQVTQMGQEVILRCVPISNHLYFYWYRQILGQKVEFLVSFYNNEISEKSEIFDDQFSVERPDGSNFTLKIRSTKLEDSAMYFCASTIQTGNSPLHFGNGTRLTVT.

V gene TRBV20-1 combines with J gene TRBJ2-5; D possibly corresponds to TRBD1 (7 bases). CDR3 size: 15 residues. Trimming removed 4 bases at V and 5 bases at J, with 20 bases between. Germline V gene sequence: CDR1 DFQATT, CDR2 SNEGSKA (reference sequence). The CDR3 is CSATEVAGGMETQYF. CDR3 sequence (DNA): TGCAGTGCTACCGAGGTGGCAGGGGGGATGGAGACCCAGTACTTC.

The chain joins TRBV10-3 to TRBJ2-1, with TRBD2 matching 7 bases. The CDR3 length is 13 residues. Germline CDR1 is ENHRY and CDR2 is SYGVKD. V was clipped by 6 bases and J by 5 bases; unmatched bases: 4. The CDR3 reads CAIRTRGDNEQFF. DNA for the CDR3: TGTGCCATCAGAACACGGGGGGACAATGAGCAGTTCTTC.

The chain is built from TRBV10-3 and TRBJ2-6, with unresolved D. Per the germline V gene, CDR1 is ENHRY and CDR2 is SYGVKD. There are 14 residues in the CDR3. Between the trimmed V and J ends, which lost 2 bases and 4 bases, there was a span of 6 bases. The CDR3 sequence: CAISETQGANVLTF. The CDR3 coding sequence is TGTGCCATCAGTGAGACACAGGGGGCCAACGTCCTGACTTTC.

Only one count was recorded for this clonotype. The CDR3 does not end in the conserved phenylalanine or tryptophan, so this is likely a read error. DNA of the CDR3: TGCGCCAGCAGCCCCCGGGACAGGGGGACACCCCTCCACCTT. Translated, it gives CASSPRDRGTPLHL. The chain uses TRBV4-1 and TRBJ1-6; 11 bases agree with TRBD1. Germline V gene sequence: CDR1 MGHRA, CDR2 YSYEKL. The CDR3 has 14 residues. Trimming took 4 bases from V and 11 from J; bases not matched to a gene: 4.